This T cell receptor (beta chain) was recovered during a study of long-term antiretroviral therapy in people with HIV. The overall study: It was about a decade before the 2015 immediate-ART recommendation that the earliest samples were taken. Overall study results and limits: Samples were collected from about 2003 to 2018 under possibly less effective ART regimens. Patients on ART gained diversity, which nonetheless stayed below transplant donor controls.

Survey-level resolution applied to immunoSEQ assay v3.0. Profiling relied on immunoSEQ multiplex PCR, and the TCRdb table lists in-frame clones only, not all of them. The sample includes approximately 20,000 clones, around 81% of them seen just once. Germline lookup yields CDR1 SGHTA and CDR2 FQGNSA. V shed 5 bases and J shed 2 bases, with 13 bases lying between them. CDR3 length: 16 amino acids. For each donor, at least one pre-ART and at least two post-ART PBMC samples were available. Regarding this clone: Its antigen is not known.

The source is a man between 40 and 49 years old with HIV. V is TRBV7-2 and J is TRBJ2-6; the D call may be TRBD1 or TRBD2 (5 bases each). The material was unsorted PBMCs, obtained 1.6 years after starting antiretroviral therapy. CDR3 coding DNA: TGTGCCAGCAGCACAGTGGGGACCGCTGGGGCCAACGTCCTGACTTTC. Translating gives CASSTVGTAGANVLTF.